The 30 T cell receptor beta chains below all came from one sample that was sequenced in a study of blood T cell repertoires in COVID-19. Sequencing used immunoSEQ multiplex PCR; TCRdb keeps in-frame clones, though not all of them. The table records a few hundred thousand clones, just under 90% of them present only once. Specimen: peripheral blood. These receptors were obtained from a woman in her forties or fifties with COVID-19, enrolled during active disease.

The chain links TRBV24-1 to TRBJ2-1, with D possibly TRBD2 on 5 matching bases. Trimming removed 0 bases from V and 7 bases from J, with 12 bases in between. The germline V gene encodes CDR1 KGHDR and CDR2 SFDVKD. This CDR3 spans 15 amino acids. This CDR3 reads CATSDLTRSGNEQFF. The CDR3 bases are TGTGCCACCAGTGATTTGACCAGATCGGGGAATGAGCAGTTCTTC.

CDR3 DNA sequence: TGTGCCAGCTCAGGGGACACCTCCTACGAGCAGTACTTC. Translation: CASSGDTSYEQYF. V and J are TRBV18 and TRBJ2-7; possibly TRBD1 for D (6 bases). V was shortened by 5 bases and J by 0 bases, with 8 bases between the two germline ends. The CDR3 spans 13 residues. CDR1 and CDR2 (germline): KGHSH, LQKENI.

The chain has TRBV7-6 and TRBJ2-3; TRBD2 agrees at 13 bases. CDR1 is SGHVS and CDR2 is FNYEAQ in the germline V gene. This CDR3 region has 16 residues. The trim removed 6 bases at V and 2 bases at J, leaving 5 bases unmatched. The CDR3 protein is CASRLAGGPPTDTQYF. CDR3 coding DNA: TGTGCCAGCAGACTAGCGGGAGGGCCCCCCACAGATACGCAGTATTTT.

This clone was detected only a few times. The chain is built from TRBV3-1 (or the pseudogene TRBV3-2) and TRBJ2-7; D possibly corresponds to TRBD2 (6 bases). The CDR3 consists of 14 residues. Trimming took off 0 bases at V and 7 bases at J, with 13 bases between the two ends. Germline V gives CDR1 LGHDT, CDR2 YNNKEL (reference sequence). The CDR3 DNA is TGTGCCAGCAGCCAAGATCCCGGGACTCCAGAGCAGTACTTC. Its protein is CASSQDPGTPEQYF.

This CDR3 is CASSLARVTYNEQFF. The CDR3 region has the DNA TGCGCCAGCAGCTTGGCCCGGGTCACCTACAATGAGCAGTTCTTC. This chain connects TRBV5-1 to TRBJ2-1; D gene ambiguous. The CDR3 runs to 15 residues. Trimming took off 0 bases at V and 2 bases at J, with 9 bases between the two ends. From germline, CDR1 is SGHRS and CDR2 YFSETQ. Based on the CDR3 plus reference TRBV5-1 and TRBJ2-1, the full variable domain is KAGVTQTPRYLIKTRGQQVTLSCSPISGHRSVSWYQQTPGQGLQFLFEYFSETQRNKGNFPGRFSGRQFSNSRSEMNVSTLELGDSALYLCASSLARVTYNEQFFGPGTRLTVL.

J is TRBJ2-5 and V is TRBV10-3; D remains unclear. V gave up 8 bases and J gave up 2 bases, with 9 bases separating them. This CDR3 comprises 12 residues. Germline V gene sequence: CDR1 ENHRY, CDR2 SYGVKD. This CDR3 is CAISTYQETQYF. The CDR3 nucleotides read TGTGCCATCTCGACTTATCAAGAGACCCAGTACTTC.

The chain recombines TRBV5-6 with TRBJ2-3; 13 nucleotides line up with TRBD2. The CDR3 contains 19 residues. Germline V gene data show CDR1 as SGHDT and CDR2 as YYEEEE. Trimming removed 0 bases from V and 1 base from J; junction bases left unmatched: 8. CDR3 in DNA: TGTGCCAGCAGCTTGGGACTAGCGGGAGGCACAAAGGGCACAGATACGCAGTATTTT. Translation gives CASSLGLAGGTKGTDTQYF.

This chain connects TRBV11-2 to TRBJ1-2; no clear D. CDR1 and CDR2 from the germline V gene are SGHAT and FQNNGV. V shed 1 base and J shed 7 bases, with 4 bases lying between them. CDR3 size: 11 residues. CDR3 amino acids: CASSLVFGYTF. The CDR3 bases are TGTGCCAGCAGCTTAGTATTTGGCTACACCTTC.

V usage is TRBV7-2 and J usage is TRBJ1-1; 8 nucleotides align to TRBD1. V lost 1 base to trimming and J lost 5 bases; unmatched junction nucleotides: 9. Germline-derived CDR1 and CDR2 are SGHTA and FQGNSA. The CDR3 consists of 16 residues. CDR3 region: CASSLVPGTGGTEAFF. DNA for the CDR3: TGTGCCAGCAGCTTAGTTCCCGGGACAGGAGGGACTGAAGCTTTCTTT.

The rearrangement links TRBV28 to TRBJ2-7; possible D gene TRBD2, 6 bases. Per germline, CDR1 MDHEN and CDR2 SYDVKM. Trimming took 6 bases from V and 3 from J, leaving 9 bases between them. The CDR3 runs to 12 residues. The CDR3 reads CASSQGLYEQYF. CDR3 DNA sequence: TGTGCCAGCAGCCAGGGACTCTACGAGCAGTACTTC.

With respect to this clone: This sample also contains other DNA sequences that code for the same CDR3. The chain employs TRBV3-1 (or the pseudogene TRBV3-2) and TRBJ1-5; D uncertain. CDR3 length: 13 residues. Germline CDR1 LGHDT, CDR2 YNNKEL (reference sequence). V was cut by 0 bases and J by 5 bases, with 5 bases left in between. The CDR3 here is CASSQDRDQPQHF. The CDR3 DNA is TGTGCCAGCAGCCAAGATAGAGATCAGCCCCAGCATTTT.

This clone was counted only a few times. The rearrangement uses TRBV7-9 and TRBJ1-2; D gene unclear. Germline V gene data show CDR1 as SEHNR and CDR2 as FQNEAQ (reference sequence). With 5 bases removed from V and 8 bases from J, the gap between germline ends came to 6 bases. CDR3 length: 10 amino acids. CDR3: CASSRGGYTF. CDR3 DNA sequence: TGTGCCAGCAGCCGAGGGGGCTACACCTTC. Complete variable domain (other parts from reference TRBV7-9 and TRBJ1-2): DTGVSQNPRHKITKRGQNVTFRCDPISEHNRLYWYRQTLGQGPEFLTYFQNEAQLEKSRLLSDRFSAERPKGSFSTLEIQRTEQGDSAMYLCASSRGGYTFGSGTRLTVV.

The rearrangement uses TRBV2 and TRBJ1-2; 10 bases fit TRBD1. This CDR3 is 14 amino acids long. CDR1 SNHLY and CDR2 FYNNEI come from the germline V gene. The V gene end was trimmed by 6 bases and the J gene end by 3 bases; junction bases not matched to a gene: 4. CDR3 coding DNA: TGTGCCAGCAGGGGGACAGGGGTTGACTATGGCTACACCTTC. As protein: CASRGTGVDYGYTF. Looking up the rest from reference TRBV2 and TRBJ1-2 gives the full variable domain: EPEVTQTPSHQVTQMGQEVILRCVPISNHLYFYWYRQILGQKVEFLVSFYNNEISEKSEIFDDQFSVERPDGSNFTLKIRSTKLEDSAMYFCASRGTGVDYGYTFGSGTRLTVV.

The chain recombines TRBV5-1 with TRBJ2-5, with 8 bases fitting TRBD2. The V segment lost 7 bases and the J segment 3 bases; nucleotides outside the gene matches: 8. This CDR3 region has 14 residues. Germline V gene lookup returns CDR1 SGHRS and CDR2 YFSETQ. The CDR3 loop reads CASASGSPEETQYF. The DNA of the CDR3 is TGCGCCAGCGCAAGCGGGAGTCCAGAAGAGACCCAGTACTTC.

The J gene is TRBJ1-5, the V gene TRBV6-1; 8 nucleotides line up with TRBD1. The length of the CDR3 is 14 residues. V was pared by 3 bases and J by 4 bases, with 2 bases of the junction left unmatched. From germline, CDR1 is MNHNS and CDR2 SASEGT. CDR3 residues: CASSETGVNQPQHF. The DNA of the CDR3 is TGTGCCAGCAGTGAGACAGGGGTTAATCAGCCCCAGCATTTT.

The chain has TRBV4-2 and TRBJ2-7; perhaps TRBD2 as D (6 bases). Trimming took off 0 bases at V and 2 bases at J, with 14 bases between the two ends. This CDR3 spans 16 amino acids. In germline, CDR1 is LGHNA, CDR2 YNFKEQ. The CDR3 DNA reads as TGTGCCAGCAGCCAAGAAGGGGTTAGCGGTGCCTACGAGCAGTACTTC. This translates into CASSQEGVSGAYEQYF.

This chain joins TRBV10-3 and TRBJ2-3; tentatively, D is TRBD1 (6 bases). Deletions cut 6 bases from V and 6 bases from J, with 25 bases between. The CDR3 runs to 17 residues. Looked up from germline, CDR1 is ENHRY and CDR2 is SYGVKD. The CDR3 DNA sequence: TGTGCCATCAGCTTGCCCTCCGGGATTCAGGGGCCGGATACGCAGTATTTT. It specifies CAISLPSGIQGPDTQYF.

The chain links TRBV3-1 (or the pseudogene TRBV3-2) to TRBJ2-2; 11 nucleotides align to TRBD2. The length of the CDR3 is 17 residues. The trim removed 7 bases at V and 0 bases at J, leaving 7 bases unmatched. CDR1 and CDR2 (germline): LGHDT, YNNKEL (reference sequence). The CDR3 region has the DNA TGTGCCAGCATACGCGGGACTAGCGGACCGAACACCGGGGAGCTGTTTTTT. It encodes CASIRGTSGPNTGELFF.

As for this clone: Other DNA sequences within the sample encode an identical CDR3. The chain couples TRBV18 to TRBJ2-7; no clear D. CDR1 and CDR2 (germline): KGHSH, LQKENI. Trimming shortened V by 3 bases and J by 3 bases, and 6 bases separated the two germline ends. CDR3 length: 12 amino acids. As DNA, the CDR3 is TGTGCCAGCTCACCCCGAGGCTACGAGCAGTACTTC. It is translated as CASSPRGYEQYF.

This sequence joins TRBV5-1 and TRBJ1-1, with 11 bases matching TRBD1. The CDR3 runs to 13 residues. With 6 bases clipped from V and 11 bases from J, the junction kept 9 bases outside the gene matches. Per germline, CDR1 SGHRS and CDR2 YFSETQ. CDR3 nucleotides: TGCGCCAGCAACCCGGGACAGGGGGTTGGGGCTTTCTTT. The encoded protein is CASNPGQGVGAFF. Complete variable domain (other parts from reference TRBV5-1 and TRBJ1-1): KAGVTQTPRYLIKTRGQQVTLSCSPISGHRSVSWYQQTPGQGLQFLFEYFSETQRNKGNFPGRFSGRQFSNSRSEMNVSTLELGDSALYLCASNPGQGVGAFFGQGTRLTVV.

This chain joins TRBV3-1 (or the pseudogene TRBV3-2) and TRBJ2-1, with a tentative D call TRBD1 (5 bases). V lost 1 base and J lost 4, with 17 bases in between. There are 17 residues in the CDR3. Looked up from germline, CDR1 is LGHDT and CDR2 is YNNKEL (reference sequence). The CDR3 loop reads CASSQGLRQGIYNEQFF. The CDR3 DNA reads as TGTGCCAGCAGCCAAGGATTGAGGCAGGGAATATACAATGAGCAGTTCTTC.

The chain employs TRBV5-1 and TRBJ2-1, with a tentative D call TRBD2 (5 bases). Germline values: CDR1 SGHRS, CDR2 YFSETQ. The CDR3 extends over 14 amino acids. The ends were cut back, 0 bases at V and 2 bases at J, with 6 bases in the middle. CDR3 sequence reads: CASSLGAAYNEQFF. CDR3 coding DNA: TGCGCCAGCAGCTTGGGAGCGGCCTACAATGAGCAGTTCTTC. The entire variable domain, with the rest obtained from reference TRBV5-1 and TRBJ2-1, is as follows: KAGVTQTPRYLIKTRGQQVTLSCSPISGHRSVSWYQQTPGQGLQFLFEYFSETQRNKGNFPGRFSGRQFSNSRSEMNVSTLELGDSALYLCASSLGAAYNEQFFGPGTRLTVL.

This chain links TRBV4-1 with TRBJ2-7, with 8 positions matching TRBD1. This CDR3 spans 14 amino acids. Trimming at V came to 2 bases and at J to 7 bases, leaving 7 bases not matched to a gene. The germline gives CDR1 MGHRA, CDR2 YSYEKL. CDR3 nucleotide sequence: TGCGCCAGCAGCCAACCAGGGGGCTTGGGGGAGCAGTACTTC. Its protein product is CASSQPGGLGEQYF.

The chain joins TRBV29-1 to TRBJ1-2; 7 bases agree with TRBD1. Germline assignment: CDR1 SQVTM and CDR2 ANQGSEA. The CDR3 is 14 amino acids. The ends lost 4 bases at V and 4 bases at J; junction bases unmatched: 9. The CDR3 region has the DNA TGCAGCGTTGCAAGGGACAGTCTTCCCTATGGCTACACCTTC. Amino acid sequence: CSVARDSLPYGYTF.

This clone was picked up a small number of times. This chain joins TRBV20-1 and TRBJ2-1; no clear D. CDR3 size: 10 residues. Trimming took off 6 bases at V and 5 bases at J, with 5 bases between the two ends. Germline-derived CDR1 and CDR2 are DFQATT and SNEGSKA (reference sequence). CDR3 region: CSALDNEQFF. CDR3 bases: TGCAGTGCCCTCGACAATGAGCAGTTCTTC.

This clone showed up just once. This rearrangement joins TRBV19 to TRBJ2-7; 8 nucleotides line up with TRBD1. The CDR3 consists of 15 residues. Trimming cost V 5 bases and J 7 bases; bases outside gene matches: 13. From germline, CDR1 is LNHDA and CDR2 SQIVND (reference sequence). CDR3 amino acids: CASSVNHAGGVEQYF. Written as DNA, the CDR3 is TGTGCCAGTAGTGTCAACCACGCAGGGGGCGTGGAGCAGTACTTC.

The chain is built from TRBV6-2 or TRBV6-3 and TRBJ2-7, with 7 bases fitting TRBD1. The CDR3 contains 19 residues. With V trimmed by 0 bases and J by 7 bases, 21 bases remained unmatched. The V gene's germline CDR1 is MNHEY and CDR2 SVGEGT. DNA of the CDR3: TGTGCCAGCAGTTACTCGGTGAAGGGGGCGAGGGAACCCCTATGGGAGCAGTACTTC. Amino acid sequence: CASSYSVKGAREPLWEQYF.

The J gene is TRBJ1-1, the V gene TRBV30; D is undetermined. V gave up 0 bases and J gave up 8 bases, with 10 bases separating them. Germline-derived CDR1 and CDR2 are GTSNPN and SVGIG (reference sequence). CDR3 length: 12 residues. Written as DNA, the CDR3 is TGTGCCTGGAGTGTTGGCCCTCTCGAAGCTTTCTTT. This sequence encodes CAWSVGPLEAFF.

In the case of this clone: An end of the junction does not agree with germline; a read error may underlie this. The chain employs TRBV18 and TRBJ2-1; TRBD2 might be the D (5 bases). Germline CDR1 KGHSH, CDR2 LQKENI. There are 13 residues in the CDR3. The CDR3 reads CATSPLSDSNQFF. The CDR3 DNA sequence: TGTGCCACCTCACCACTTTCGGACTCAAATCAGTTCTTC.

In its sample, this clone was seen once. The V and J genes are TRBV27 and TRBJ2-2, with 11 bases aligning to TRBD1. This CDR3 is built from 15 residues. V gave up 6 bases and J gave up 9 bases; unmatched junction bases: 9. Germline lookup yields CDR1 MNHEY and CDR2 SMNVEV (reference sequence). The CDR3 loop is CASSRTGGAGRELFF. The DNA of the CDR3 is TGTGCCAGCAGCCGGACAGGGGGCGCTGGGAGGGAGCTGTTTTTT.